This TCR beta chain came from a study of human T cells and chemical hapten exposure. Across the whole study: For sensitization, 2% DPC was applied to an approximately 2 cm by approximately 2 cm patch of upper inner arm skin. Study results and limitations: Counts of TCRs above 1 in 1000 frequency stayed unchanged with DPC sensitization.

The time point was: patch test 2, 6 weeks after DPC sensitization. Treatment given: therapeutic diphenylcyclopropenone sensitization with weekly scalp DPC. Extraction yielded total RNA from whole blood (unfractionated). In the case of this clonotype: What it binds is not known.

The CDR3 runs 11 residues. The V gene's germline CDR1 is ENHRY and CDR2 SYGVKD. Deletions cut 2 bases from V and 7 bases from J, with 4 bases between. TCRdb reprocessed the RACE reads via MiXCR and lists one record per CDR3 protein. The sample holds a few hundred thousand distinct CDR3 sequences, 6% to 7% seen once. The TCR sequence derives from a woman aged 18 to 35 with alopecia areata. Some clones in this sample may be carry-over from other donors' samples. This chain links TRBV10-3 with TRBJ2-3, with D unclear. The specimen comprised whole blood, sampled in connection with sensitization to the hapten diphenylcyclopropenone (DPC). CDR3 bases: TGTGCCATCAGTGAGGAGAATACGCAGTATTTT. This codes for CAISEENTQYF.